Listed below are T cell receptor beta chains from one sample, sequenced in a study of technical replicates of blood from a few donors. Produced via immunoSEQ multiplex PCR; TCRdb's table is partial and in-frame only. In the table there are tens of thousands of clones, 92% of which are singletons. Sequenced: T cells isolated from PBMCs. All receptors come from a human donor in good health. Both conserved end residues are part of each CDR3. A D gene is named only where the DNA matches it firmly. Not all rows give a size; the values are once, few, many and, for expanded clones, a class.

TRBJ2-5 | . | TRBV7-2 | TRBD2 | CASSPRGVAGSQYF | TGTGCCAGCAGCCCCCGGGGGGTAGCGGGGTCCCAGTACTTC
TRBJ1-5 | few | TRBV11-2 | . | CASSSRRGRQHF | TGTGCCAGCAGCTCTAGGAGGGGCCGCCAGCATTTT
TRBJ2-3 | . | TRBV30 | TRBD1 | CARGQGALDTQYF | TGTGCCAGGGGACAGGGGGCCTTAGATACGCAGTATTTT
TRBJ1-1 | . | TRBV11-2 | . | CASTESPGVNTEAFF | TGTGCCAGCACCGAAAGTCCGGGGGTGAACACTGAAGCTTTCTTT
TRBJ2-1 | . | TRBV5-1 | TRBD1 | CASSYGTGGNEQFF | TGCGCCAGCAGTTACGGGACAGGGGGCAATGAGCAGTTCTTC
TRBJ1-1 | . | TRBV19 | TRBD1 | CASSMVVGRGREAFF | TGTGCCAGTAGTATGGTGGTGGGCAGGGGGCGGGAGGCTTTCTTT
TRBJ2-5 | . | TRBV5-1 | . | CASSKGQIQETQYF | TGCGCCAGCAGCAAAGGACAGATCCAAGAGACCCAGTACTTC
TRBJ1-4 | . | TRBV6-1 | TRBD1 | CASSAGRDRGPYEKLFF | TGTGCCAGCAGTGCTGGCCGGGACAGGGGGCCGTATGAAAAACTGTTTTTT
TRBJ2-7 | . | TRBV6-1 | TRBD1 | CASSESPGGIYEQYF | TGTGCCAGCAGTGAAAGTCCAGGGGGCATTTACGAGCAGTACTTC
TRBJ1-5 | . | TRBV6-5 | . | CASSYSEGNQPQHF | TGTGCCAGCAGTTACTCGGAGGGAAACCAGCCCCAGCATTTT
TRBJ2-2 | . | TRBV7-2 | . | CASSFPASFGELFF | TGTGCCAGCAGCTTCCCGGCTAGTTTTGGGGAGCTGTTTTTT
TRBJ1-1 | . | TRBV29-1 | TRBD1 | CSGRQGNTEAFF | TGCAGCGGCCGACAGGGGAACACTGAAGCTTTCTTT
TRBJ2-7 | . | TRBV10-3 | TRBD2 | CAISDGGGYEQYF | TGTGCCATCAGTGACGGGGGGGGCTACGAGCAGTACTTC
TRBJ2-7 | . | TRBV5-5 | TRBD2 | CASSWDSFLTSGRPYEQYF | TGTGCCAGCAGCTGGGACAGTTTCCTGACTAGCGGGAGACCCTACGAGCAGTACTTC
TRBJ2-3 | . | TRBV6-6 | . | CASSYSTNTDTQYF | TGTGCCAGCAGTTACTCGACTAACACAGATACGCAGTATTTT
TRBJ2-5 | . | TRBV5-1 | . | CASSGGRREETQYF | TGCGCCAGCAGCGGGGGACGTCGGGAGGAGACCCAGTACTTC
TRBJ1-2 | . | TRBV28 | . | CASSLLGGRGGNGYTF | TGTGCCAGCAGTTTATTAGGCGGCAGGGGAGGGAATGGCTACACCTTC
TRBJ1-1 | . | TRBV9 | . | CASSVGGLGTEAFF | TGTGCCAGCAGCGTAGGCGGTTTAGGCACTGAAGCTTTCTTT
TRBJ1-1 | . | TRBV6-5 | TRBD1 | CASSSMTGSTVAFF | TGTGCCAGCAGTTCCATGACAGGGAGTACTGTAGCTTTCTTT
TRBJ2-1 | . | TRBV5-1 | TRBD2 | CASSQLAGVVNEQFF | TGCGCCAGCAGCCAACTAGCGGGAGTGGTCAATGAGCAGTTCTTC
TRBJ2-2 | . | TRBV5-5 | . | CASSWGGAGNTGELFF | TGTGCCAGCAGCTGGGGCGGGGCCGGCAACACCGGGGAGCTGTTTTTT
TRBJ1-6 | . | TRBV15 | . | CATSKYITDSYNSPLHF | TGTGCCACCAGCAAGTATATAACAGACTCCTATAATTCACCCCTCCACTTT
TRBJ1-4 | once | TRBV6-5 | . | CASRGEGYFEKLFF | TGTGCCAGCCGAGGGGAGGGGTATTTTGAAAAACTGTTTTTT
TRBJ1-3 | . | TRBV25-1 | . | CASSALGVLEQNTIYF | TGTGCCAGCAGTGCTTTAGGGGTTCTCGAACAAAACACCATATATTTT
TRBJ1-1 | . | TRBV6-6 | . | CATREAETEAFF | TGTGCCACTCGGGAAGCCGAAACTGAAGCTTTCTTT
TRBJ1-5 | . | TRBV19 | TRBD1 | CASSIVAGQGGYNQPQHF | TGTGCCAGTAGTATCGTCGCCGGACAGGGGGGTTACAATCAGCCCCAGCATTTT
TRBJ1-2 | . | TRBV10-3 | TRBD1 | CAISGRDRVYGYTF | TGTGCCATCAGTGGACGGGACAGGGTCTATGGCTACACCTTC
TRBJ1-3 | . | TRBV11-3 | . | CASSFRGTGPSGNTIYF | TGTGCCAGCAGCTTCAGGGGTACAGGACCTTCTGGAAACACCATATATTTT
TRBJ2-2 | . | TRBV18 | TRBD1 | CASSPYGTGSNTGELFF | TGTGCCAGCTCACCGTATGGGACAGGGTCGAACACCGGGGAGCTGTTTTTT
TRBJ2-1 | . | TRBV2 | . | CADRRSDNEQFF | TGTGCCGACCGACGGAGCGACAATGAGCAGTTCTTC
TRBJ1-2 | . | TRBV4-1 | . | CASSQELQGKGYTF | TGCGCCAGCAGCCAAGAGCTCCAGGGGAAGGGCTACACCTTC
TRBJ2-7 | . | TRBV5-1 | TRBD2 | CASSQSTWLAGGPYEQYF | TGCGCCAGCAGCCAGTCGACTTGGTTAGCGGGAGGCCCCTACGAGCAGTACTTC
TRBJ1-6 | once | TRBV28 | . | CASSSLSSYNSPLHF | TGTGCCAGCAGTTCACTATCCTCCTATAATTCACCCCTCCACTTT
TRBJ1-5 | . | TRBV6-1 | . | CASSETTIRHQPQHF | TGTGCCAGCAGTGAAACAACCATTCGCCATCAGCCCCAGCATTTT
TRBJ2-7 | . | TRBV10-3 | TRBD1 | CAISSGQSYEQYF | TGTGCCATCAGTTCGGGACAGAGCTACGAGCAGTACTTC
TRBJ1-2 | once | TRBV28 | TRBD1 | CASSDRGRRNGYGYTF | TGTGCCAGCAGCGACAGGGGGCGGCGTAATGGCTATGGCTACACCTTC
TRBJ2-5 | . | TRBV20-1 | . | CSASAVGQYF | TGCAGTGCTAGTGCGGTTGGCCAGTACTTC
TRBJ2-7 | . | TRBV27 | . | CASSSGILTYEQYF | TGTGCCAGCAGTTCGGGAATACTTACCTACGAGCAGTACTTC
TRBJ1-5 | few | TRBV2 | TRBD1 | CASTMGQVSNQPQHF | TGTGCCAGCACCATGGGACAGGTTAGCAATCAGCCCCAGCATTTT
TRBJ2-3 | . | TRBV28 | . | CASTMDSTHTQYF | TGTGCCAGCACTATGGACTCCACACATACGCAGTATTTT
TRBJ1-1 | . | TRBV5-1 | TRBD1 | CASSSAQTGTNTEAFF | TGCGCCAGCAGCTCGGCCCAGACAGGGACGAACACTGAAGCTTTCTTT
TRBJ2-1 | . | TRBV28 | . | CASSLDTSSYNEQFF | TGTGCCAGCAGTTTAGACACCAGCTCCTACAATGAGCAGTTCTTC
TRBJ1-1 | . | TRBV7-8 | TRBD1 | CASSLRRGRGEAFF | TGTGCCAGCAGCTTGCGTAGGGGGCGCGGGGAAGCTTTCTTT
TRBJ2-7 | . | TRBV9 | . | CASSPSRETEQYF | TGTGCCAGCAGCCCATCGCGGGAAACCGAGCAGTACTTC
TRBJ2-7 | . | TRBV5-6 | TRBD2 | CASSLGVGLAGLSSYEQYF | TGTGCCAGCAGCTTGGGTGTGGGACTAGCGGGGTTGAGCTCCTACGAGCAGTACTTC
TRBJ1-4 | . | TRBV6-6 | TRBD1 | CASSRTGGNEKLFF | TGTGCCAGCAGCAGGACAGGGGGCAATGAAAAACTGTTTTTT
TRBJ2-1 | once | TRBV7-9 | TRBD2 | CASSFSGGSYNEQFF | TGTGCCAGCAGCTTTAGCGGGGGCTCCTACAATGAGCAGTTCTTC
TRBJ2-7 | few | TRBV6-5 | . | CATRTDRYEQYF | TGTGCCACCCGGACAGATCGGTACGAGCAGTACTTC
TRBJ2-1 | . | TRBV7-6 | TRBD1 | CASSLWGTGSGNEQFF | TGTGCCAGCAGCTTATGGGGGACAGGGTCGGGGAATGAGCAGTTCTTC
TRBJ1-1 | . | TRBV19 | TRBD1 | CASSIARTGFLGQGSEAFF | TGTGCCAGTAGTATAGCCAGGACAGGGTTCCTCGGGCAGGGTAGTGAAGCTTTCTTT